Included here is one T cell receptor (beta chain) sequence, with context. Its target is unknown. This specimen comes from a study of T cells in Graves' hyperthyroidism and ophthalmopathy. The study, taken as a whole, reports: Among clonotypes expanded in thyroid above 0.001, most were also found in blood.

Using RNA transcripts as the source, TCR beta CDR3 regions were amplified. In the first-round RT-PCR of the TCR CDR3, the HTBI primer set was used. Each CDR3 protein gets one entry after TCRdb re-called the multiplex PCR reads with MiXCR. The table has about 710,000 distinct CDR3 sequences, about a sixth seen once. Diagnoses rested on clinical symptoms, serum thyroxine and TRAb, thyroid ultrasound and orbital computed tomography. This CDR3 spans 14 amino acids. Per germline, CDR1 LNHDA and CDR2 SQIVND (reference sequence). Trimming took 3 bases from V and 6 from J; bases not matched to a gene: 7. The sample taken for sequencing was blood. The receptor comes from a man in his late teens or twenties with Graves' hyperthyroidism. The chain has TRBV19 and TRBJ2-5, with TRBD1 identical over 7 bases. The CDR3 spells CASSINRGWQTQYF. For the CDR3, the DNA is TGTGCCAGTAGTATCAACAGGGGCTGGCAGACCCAGTACTTC.